The 14 T cell receptor beta chains reported below all come from one sample, sequenced in a study of identical twins. TCRdb re-analysed the 5' RACE reads in MiXCR, keeping a single row per CDR3 protein. The sample contains around 250,000 distinct CDR3 sequences, about 12% of which appear only once. This same sample was also part of a study on yellow fever vaccine responses in identical twins.

The sample taken for sequencing was memory (CD45RO+) T cells sorted from blood. The receptors come from a woman aged 18-29 years in good health.

J is TRBJ1-4 and V is TRBV5-6, with 7 bases that match TRBD1. The CDR3 runs to 14 residues. V was clipped by 4 bases and J by 8 bases; unmatched bases: 8. CDR1 and CDR2 (germline): SGHDT, YYEEEE. CDR3 DNA sequence: TGTGCCAGCAGCCCAAGGGGGCGAGAAGAAAAACTGTTTTTT. Translated: CASSPRGREEKLFF.

V usage is TRBV12-3 or TRBV12-4 and J usage is TRBJ1-6; no clear D. V was cut by 5 bases and J by 0 bases, with 5 bases left in between. This CDR3 has 14 amino acids. The CDR3 DNA sequence: TGTGCCAGCAGTCAAAGCTCCTATAATTCACCCCTCCACTTT. Amino acids: CASSQSSYNSPLHF.

The chain employs TRBV9 and TRBJ1-1; no clear D gene. This CDR3 has 15 residues. Looked up from germline, CDR1 is SGDLS and CDR2 is YYNGEE. Trimming took off 2 bases at V and 2 bases at J, with 13 bases between the two ends. The CDR3, as DNA: TGTGCCAGCAGCGTCCAAGGCAGCCTTAACACTGAAGCTTTCTTT. Amino acid sequence: CASSVQGSLNTEAFF. Complete variable domain (other parts from reference TRBV9 and TRBJ1-1): DSGVTQTPKHLITATGQRVTLRCSPRSGDLSVYWYQQSLDQGLQFLIQYYNGEERAKGNILERFSAQQFPDLHSELNLSSLELGDSALYFCASSVQGSLNTEAFFGQGTRLTVV.

V gene TRBV5-5 combines with J gene TRBJ1-4; D is ambiguous. This CDR3 has 14 amino acids. Trimming took off 1 base at V and 0 bases at J, with 4 bases between the two ends. CDR1 and CDR2 from the germline V gene are SGHKS and YYEKEE (reference sequence). CDR3 nucleotides: TGTGCCAGCAGCTTGATGACAACTAATGAAAAACTGTTTTTT. Protein product: CASSLMTTNEKLFF.

This chain joins TRBV20-1 and TRBJ1-5, with unresolved D. Trimming took 2 bases from V and 3 from J, leaving 8 bases between them. This CDR3 is 13 amino acids long. Germline loops: CDR1 DFQATT, CDR2 SNEGSKA (reference sequence). CDR3 DNA sequence: TGCAGTGCTAGACAGGATCCCAATCAGCCCCAGCATTTT. This gives the protein CSARQDPNQPQHF.

V and J are TRBV7-9 and TRBJ2-2, with 7 bases aligning to TRBD1. Trimming took 4 bases from V and 4 from J; bases not matched to a gene: 3. The CDR3 contains 14 residues. Germline CDR1 SEHNR, CDR2 FQNEAQ (reference sequence). The chain's CDR3 is CASSSGQFTGELFF. The DNA for the CDR3 is TGTGCCAGCAGCTCGGGACAGTTCACCGGGGAGCTGTTTTTT.

The chain carries TRBV12-3 or TRBV12-4 and TRBJ2-1; 14 nucleotides align to TRBD2. With 6 bases clipped from V and 9 bases from J, the junction kept 13 bases outside the gene matches. The CDR3 contains 17 residues. DNA for the CDR3: TGTGCCAGCAGCCTCAGCAGACTAGCGGGGGGGGTTAGTGAGCAGTTCTTC. It encodes CASSLSRLAGGVSEQFF.

The chain is built from TRBV28 and TRBJ2-5; possibly TRBD2 for D (5 bases). Germline CDR1 MDHEN, CDR2 SYDVKM. This CDR3 is 12 amino acids long. The CDR3 loop reads CASVSNQETQYF. Written as DNA, the CDR3 is TGTGCTAGCGTGTCCAACCAAGAGACCCAGTACTTC.

The rearrangement links TRBV27 to TRBJ2-3, with TRBD2 identical over 10 bases. The ends lost 4 bases at V and 5 bases at J; junction bases unmatched: 12. Germline lookup yields CDR1 MNHEY and CDR2 SMNVEV (reference sequence). This CDR3 is 17 amino acids long. CDR3: CASSSQLSGGYRDTQYF. CDR3 coding DNA: TGTGCCAGCAGTTCCCAACTTAGCGGGGGGTACCGAGATACGCAGTATTTT.

The chain couples TRBV10-3 to TRBJ2-3; 13 bases map to TRBD2. The CDR3 consists of 16 residues. Trimming took 3 bases from V and 4 from J; bases not matched to a gene: 4. Germline V lookup: CDR1 ENHRY, CDR2 SYGVKD. CDR3 in amino acids: CAISELAGGASDTQYF. CDR3 coding DNA: TGTGCCATCAGTGAACTAGCGGGAGGGGCCTCAGATACGCAGTATTTT.

The V and J genes are TRBV27 and TRBJ2-7; 8 bases fit TRBD1. In germline, CDR1 is MNHEY, CDR2 SMNVEV (reference sequence). J was trimmed by 4 bases and V by 8 bases; bases with no gene match: 13. The CDR3 length is 15 residues. DNA of the CDR3: TGTGCCAGCCACTCGGGACAGGTGAAGGGGTACGAGCAGTACTTC. Its translation: CASHSGQVKGYEQYF.

Many counts were recorded for this clonotype. This sequence joins TRBV12-3 or TRBV12-4 and TRBJ2-7; D is possibly TRBD2 (6 bases). This CDR3 comprises 15 residues. Trimming took off 4 bases at V and 0 bases at J, with 13 bases between the two ends. In DNA, the CDR3 is TGTGCCAGCAGTTCCGGGACTCTACCCTCCTACGAGCAGTACTTC. This codes for CASSSGTLPSYEQYF.

This clonotype has a count of ten or more. The gene calls are TRBV9 and TRBJ2-1, with 7 bases aligning to TRBD1. The V segment lost 3 bases and the J segment 6 bases; nucleotides outside the gene matches: 9. The CDR3 is 15 amino acids. Germline lookup yields CDR1 SGDLS and CDR2 YYNGEE. CDR3 residues: CASSARGEGANEQFF. The DNA for the CDR3 is TGTGCCAGCAGCGCTCGTGGAGAGGGGGCCAATGAGCAGTTCTTC.

This clonotype has more than one count but fewer than ten. In DNA form, the CDR3 reads TGCGCCAGCAGAGCGCACGGGACAGGGGGAGTCTCCTACGAGCAGTACTTC. This translates into CASRAHGTGGVSYEQYF. V gene TRBV10-2 combines with J gene TRBJ2-7; TRBD1 matches at 11 bases. V dropped 6 bases and J dropped 0; count of bases not matched to a gene: 10. Germline V gene sequence: CDR1 WSHSY, CDR2 SAAADI. The CDR3 is 17 amino acids.